Listed here are 28 T cell receptor beta chains from one sample, sequenced in a study of blood T cell repertoires in COVID-19. The assay was immunoSEQ multiplex PCR, and TCRdb's table has in-frame clones only and misses some. The sample contains 400,000 to 450,000 clones, around 91% of which appear only once. The sample was PBMCs or T cells enriched from blood (not recorded which). The receptors stem from a man between 18 and 35 years old who had recovered from COVID-19.

V and J are TRBV18 and TRBJ2-1; 8 bases agree with TRBD2. CDR3 length equals 17 residues. Germline-derived CDR1 and CDR2 are KGHSH and LQKENI. Trimming cost V 0 bases and J 0 bases; bases outside gene matches: 4. In DNA form, the CDR3 reads TGTGCCAGCTCACCACCGTTCGGGGGGGCCTCCTACAATGAGCAGTTCTTC. Translating gives CASSPPFGGASYNEQFF. Filled out from reference TRBV18 and TRBJ2-1, the complete variable domain reads NAGVMQNPRHLVRRRGQEARLRCSPMKGHSHVYWYRQLPEEGLKFMVYLQKENIIDESGMPKERFSAEFPKEGPSILRIQQVVRGDSAAYFCASSPPFGGASYNEQFFGPGTRLTVL.

J is TRBJ2-5 and V is TRBV28; 7 nucleotides agree with TRBD1. Losses at the gene ends were 6 bases for V and 0 bases for J; bases not matched to a gene: 1. The CDR3 has 13 amino acids. Germline assignment: CDR1 MDHEN and CDR2 SYDVKM. CDR3 region: CASRQGNQETQYF. The DNA of the CDR3 is TGTGCCAGCAGACAGGGGAACCAAGAGACCCAGTACTTC.

The chain joins TRBV30 to TRBJ2-7; tentatively, D is TRBD1 (5 bases). CDR1 is GTSNPN, CDR2 SVGIG, per germline (reference sequence). This CDR3 is 12 amino acids long. V gave up 3 bases and J gave up 3 bases, with 9 bases separating them. This CDR3 reads CAWRDNFYEQYF. As DNA, the CDR3 is TGTGCCTGGAGGGACAACTTCTACGAGCAGTACTTC.

This sequence joins TRBV5-1 and TRBJ2-1; possibly TRBD1 for D (6 bases). V dropped 1 base and J dropped 4 bases, with 15 bases sitting between them. The germline gives CDR1 SGHRS, CDR2 YFSETQ. CDR3 length: 16 amino acids. CDR3 nucleotide sequence: TGCGCCAGCAGCTTGTCACAGGGCGGCCGATACAATGAGCAGTTCTTC. Its protein product is CASSLSQGGRYNEQFF.

The CDR3 DNA reads TGCGCCAGCAGCCAAGCGGGACTAGCCAACAATGAGCAGTTCTTC. The encoded protein is CASSQAGLANNEQFF. The V and J genes are TRBV4-1 and TRBJ2-1; TRBD2 aligns across 9 bases. Per germline, CDR1 MGHRA and CDR2 YSYEKL. This CDR3 has 15 residues. The junction had 3 bases not matched to a gene; V was cut back by 1 base and J by 5 bases.

This clone was counted once. CDR3 amino acids: CASSLSGGAGELFF. In DNA form, the CDR3 reads TGTGCCAGCAGCCTGAGCGGGGGGGCCGGGGAGCTGTTTTTT. The chain recombines TRBV5-4 with TRBJ2-2; 10 positions match TRBD2. This CDR3 spans 14 amino acids. Germline V lookup: CDR1 SGHNT, CDR2 YYREEE (reference sequence). Germline trimming cut 4 bases from V and 6 bases from J; bases unmatched to any gene: 3. Full variable domain (outside the CDR3, taken from reference TRBV5-4 and TRBJ2-2): ETGVTQSPTHLIKTRGQQVTLRCSSQSGHNTVSWYQQALGQGPQFIFQYYREEENGRGNFPPRFSGLQFPNYSSELNVNALELDDSALYLCASSLSGGAGELFFGEGSRLTVL.

This chain joins TRBV27 and TRBJ2-7; D might be TRBD2 (6 bases). The CDR3 length is 15 residues. Germline V gives CDR1 MNHEY, CDR2 SMNVEV (reference sequence). Trimming cost V 4 bases and J 2 bases, with 15 bases left between them. The CDR3 sequence is CASSSLGGNPYEQYF. The DNA of the CDR3 is TGTGCCAGCAGTTCACTCGGAGGGAATCCCTACGAGCAGTACTTC.

The V and J genes are TRBV21-1 and TRBJ2-7; the DNA was not used to check the table's D call, TRBD1. TRBV21-1 is designated a pseudogene. The CDR3 sequence is 15 residues long. The CDR3: CASSKRGHQTYEQYF. DNA for the CDR3: TGTGCCAGCAGCAAAAGGGGACACCAGACCTACGAGCAGTACTTC.

The J gene is TRBJ1-2, the V gene TRBV6-5; tentative D call: TRBD1 (6 bases). V was trimmed by 5 bases and J by 8 bases, leaving 12 bases between them. Germline CDR1 reads MNHEY; CDR2 reads SVGAGI. The CDR3 spans 12 residues. This chain's CDR3 is CASSQGTGGYTF. The CDR3 nucleotides read TGTGCCAGCAGTCAGGGGACGGGGGGCTACACCTTC.

CDR3 nucleotide sequence: TGCAGTGCTAGTCGAGAGAATCAGCCCCAGCATTTT. It specifies CSASRENQPQHF. V gene TRBV20-1 combines with J gene TRBJ1-5, with no clear D. Germline loops: CDR1 DFQATT, CDR2 SNEGSKA (reference sequence). The CDR3 is made up of 12 amino acids. The V gene lost 3 bases and the J gene lost 4 bases, with 7 bases spanning the gap.

The chain combines TRBV3-1 (or the pseudogene TRBV3-2) with TRBJ2-7; D uncertain. This CDR3 region has 12 residues. Germline V CDR1 and CDR2: LGHDT, YNNKEL (reference sequence). V was clipped by 2 bases and J by 9 bases, with 11 bases between them. The CDR3 here is CASSQSGAWQYF. The CDR3, as DNA: TGTGCCAGCAGCCAATCGGGTGCCTGGCAGTACTTC.

The chain links TRBV3-1 (or the pseudogene TRBV3-2) to TRBJ2-5; D not resolved. The CDR3 runs to 13 residues. Trimming took off 2 bases at V and 5 bases at J, with 9 bases between the two ends. The germline V gene encodes CDR1 LGHDT and CDR2 YNNKEL (reference sequence). DNA of the CDR3: TGTGCCAGCAGCCAATATCTTCGGGAGACCCAGTACTTC. Amino acids: CASSQYLRETQYF.

This chain links TRBV11-3 with TRBJ2-7, with a weak D call TRBD2 (8 bases). Trimming left V 1 base short and J 3 bases short, with 19 bases between. This CDR3 has 17 amino acids. Germline CDR1 and CDR2: SGHNT and YENEEA. In nucleotides, the CDR3 is TGTGCCAGCAGCTTAGGGCGGGGGGACAGAATCGACTACGAGCAGTACTTC. As protein: CASSLGRGDRIDYEQYF.

This clone was picked up one time. The rearrangement uses TRBV14 and TRBJ2-3; 7 positions match TRBD2. From germline, CDR1 is SGHDN and CDR2 FVKESK. V was pared by 2 bases and J by 1 base, with 0 bases of the junction left unmatched. The CDR3 spans 14 residues. The chain's CDR3 is CASSQTSGTDTQYF. CDR3 sequence (DNA): TGTGCCAGCAGCCAAACTAGCGGCACAGATACGCAGTATTTT.

CDR3 bases: TGTGCCAGCAGTACCGGCCTATCCGGAGGGGATCAGCCCCAGCATTTT. Translating it yields CASSTGLSGGDQPQHF. The chain uses TRBV2 and TRBJ1-5; a possible D gene is TRBD1 (5 bases). The V gene lost 5 bases and the J gene lost 5 bases, with 19 bases spanning the gap. The length of the CDR3 is 16 residues. CDR1 is SNHLY and CDR2 is FYNNEI in the germline V gene.

This clone has a single count. The V call is TRBV6-1, the J call TRBJ1-3; D is unresolved. Germline lookup yields CDR1 MNHNS and CDR2 SASEGT. The CDR3 is 13 amino acids. Trimming stripped 2 bases from V and 4 bases from J, with 6 bases between. CDR3 nucleotides: TGTGCCAGCAGTGAACTGGGCGGAAACACCATATATTTT. The encoded protein is CASSELGGNTIYF.

The chain combines TRBV28 with TRBJ1-6; D is undetermined. The CDR3 spans 15 residues. The germline V gene has CDR1 MDHEN and CDR2 SYDVKM. Deletions cut 6 bases from V and 10 bases from J, with 19 bases between. CDR3 sequence: CASRSSEGQVSPLHF. CDR3 coding DNA: TGTGCCAGCAGATCCTCCGAGGGCCAGGTCTCACCCCTCCACTTT.

This sequence joins TRBV28 and TRBJ1-2, with D uncertain. CDR3 length equals 13 residues. V dropped 0 bases and J dropped 8 bases, with 10 bases sitting between them. The germline V gene encodes CDR1 MDHEN and CDR2 SYDVKM. The CDR3 DNA reads as TGTGCCAGCAGTTTATGGGGCCAAGAGGGCTACACCTTC. Protein sequence: CASSLWGQEGYTF.

The chain combines TRBV11-3 with TRBJ2-5, with TRBD2 matching over 8 bases. Germline lookup yields CDR1 SGHNT and CDR2 YENEEA. The CDR3 runs to 15 residues. The ends lost 3 bases at V and 5 bases at J; junction bases unmatched: 8. The CDR3 region is CASSFRRGGDETQYF. The CDR3 nucleotides read TGTGCCAGCAGCTTCCGACGGGGGGGGGACGAGACCCAGTACTTC.

The V gene is TRBV11-2, the J gene TRBJ2-5; perhaps TRBD2 as D (5 bases). The V and J ends lost 3 bases and 2 bases respectively, with 10 bases between them. The CDR3 sequence is 14 residues long. Germline CDR1 is SGHAT and CDR2 is FQNNGV. CDR3 nucleotide sequence: TGTGCCAGCAGCTTCGACTATTTACAAGAGACCCAGTACTTC. Translation: CASSFDYLQETQYF.

The chain carries TRBV11-2 and TRBJ2-1, with 8 bases lining up with TRBD2. Germline V gives CDR1 SGHAT, CDR2 FQNNGV. The CDR3 contains 17 residues. The trim removed 2 bases at V and 9 bases at J, leaving 15 bases unmatched. The DNA for the CDR3 is TGTGCCAGCAGCTTAAAGTCTGCGGGAGGTAAGGTAGTTGAGCAGTTCTTC. Amino acids: CASSLKSAGGKVVEQFF. The whole variable domain, filled in from reference TRBV11-2 and TRBJ2-1, reads EAGVAQSPRYKIIEKRQSVAFWCNPISGHATLYWYQQILGQGPKLLIQFQNNGVVDDSQLPKDRFSAERLKGVDSTLKIQPAKLEDSAVYLCASSLKSAGGKVVEQFFGPGTRLTVL.

The chain joins TRBV19 to TRBJ2-7, with D uncertain. CDR1 LNHDA and CDR2 SQIVND come from the germline V gene (reference sequence). Trimming removed 4 bases at V and 2 bases at J, with 9 bases between. CDR3 size: 13 residues. The CDR3 here is CASSTRVTYEQYF. CDR3 nucleotides: TGTGCCAGTAGTACTCGCGTAACCTACGAGCAGTACTTC.

The chain carries TRBV19 and TRBJ2-4; a weak D match, TRBD1 (5 bases). The ends were cut back, 0 bases at V and 3 bases at J, with 9 bases in the middle. CDR3 size: 15 residues. Germline values: CDR1 LNHDA, CDR2 SQIVND (reference sequence). The CDR3 spells CASSIDRQLKNIQYF. The CDR3, as DNA: TGTGCCAGTAGTATAGACCGACAGCTCAAAAACATTCAGTACTTC. Combining the CDR3 with reference TRBV19 and TRBJ2-4 gives the whole variable domain DGGITQSPKYLFRKEGQNVTLSCEQNLNHDAMYWYRQDPGQGLRLIYYSQIVNDFQKGDIAEGYSVSREKKESFPLTVTSAQKNPTAFYLCASSIDRQLKNIQYFGAGTRLSVL.

This chain connects TRBV5-1 to TRBJ2-7; TRBD2 aligns across 7 bases. Germline CDR1 is SGHRS and CDR2 is YFSETQ. V was clipped by 4 bases and J by 2 bases; unmatched bases: 6. The length of the CDR3 is 14 residues. The CDR3 is CASSDSSGTYEQYF. CDR3 DNA: TGCGCCAGCAGCGACTCTAGCGGAACCTACGAGCAGTACTTC.

The chain links TRBV27 to TRBJ1-1, with TRBD1 matching 8 bases. CDR3 length: 14 amino acids. Per the germline V gene, CDR1 is MNHEY and CDR2 is SMNVEV (reference sequence). Losses at the gene ends were 5 bases for V and 4 bases for J; bases not matched to a gene: 6. The CDR3 is CASSPRTGPTEAFF. The CDR3 nucleotides read TGTGCCAGCAGTCCTCGGACAGGGCCCACTGAAGCTTTCTTT.

The chain employs TRBV28 and TRBJ2-7; 9 nucleotides line up with TRBD2. CDR3 length: 15 residues. Per the germline V gene, CDR1 is MDHEN and CDR2 is SYDVKM. The V gene end was trimmed by 5 bases and the J gene end by 2 bases; junction bases not matched to a gene: 7. The CDR3 protein is CASSMTSGTTYEQYF. CDR3 nucleotides: TGTGCCAGCAGTATGACTAGCGGAACGACCTACGAGCAGTACTTC.

This sequence joins TRBV11-2 and TRBJ1-2; TRBD1 matches at 12 bases. The germline V gene encodes CDR1 SGHAT and CDR2 FQNNGV. The CDR3 has 19 residues. After removal of 4 bases from V and 3 bases from J, the junction contained 15 bases not matched to a gene. CDR3 bases: TGTGCCAGCAGCTCCCCTCGGCGGGACAGGGGGCGGGAAGACTATGGCTACACCTTC. Protein: CASSSPRRDRGREDYGYTF.

The rearrangement uses TRBV28 and TRBJ1-2; D may be TRBD1 (5 bases). Germline V CDR1 and CDR2: MDHEN, SYDVKM. Deletions cut 5 bases from V and 2 bases from J, with 9 bases between. This CDR3 is built from 13 residues. CDR3 protein: CASSVDSNYGYTF. The CDR3 nucleotides read TGTGCCAGCAGTGTCGACAGCAACTATGGCTACACCTTC.